Reported below is one T cell receptor (beta chain). Its antigen is not identified. These data originate in a study of cytotoxic CD8 clonotypes in ibrutinib-treated CLL. On the study more broadly: The patient breakdown showed 10 to 12 relapsed/refractory and approximately 14 treatment-naive cases, with some 18 IGHV unmutated. General observations from the study: Lymph node repertoires were not studied, and sampling times were unmatched.

Trimming left V 0 bases short and J 5 bases short, with 11 bases between. From germline, CDR1 is SGHRS and CDR2 YFSETQ. The CDR3 extends over 14 amino acids. Depth targeted 1 in 200,000 to 1 in 1 million T cells, averaging approximately 10x coverage per clonotype. Here immunoSEQ multiplex PCR was the method, and the copy in TCRdb shows in-frame clones only, minus some. The data contain about 29,000 clones, almost 70% of them singletons. This chain links TRBV5-1 with TRBJ2-5; weak D call: TRBD2 (6 bases). Material: PBMCs, obtained after 24 months of ibrutinib treatment. This receptor was identified in a human donor with chronic lymphocytic leukemia. The CDR3 sequence is CASSLGIGRETQYF. CDR3 DNA: TGCGCCAGCAGCTTGGGTATAGGGAGGGAGACCCAGTACTTC.